This TCR beta chain was recovered during a study of blood T cells in healthy people across ages. PCR was performed a second time for about 7 to 11 cycles using a sample-barcoded 5' primer and a J-beta primer mix. TCRdb independently ran MiXCR on the 5' RACE reads; one entry per CDR3 protein. The table shows about 670,000 distinct CDR3 sequences, with around 52% occurring only once. General study findings and limits: Roughly linear declines in TCR beta diversity per million T cells occurred with age. For the donors, CMV status was unknown and possibly confounded expanded clonotype changes. More naive CD4+ cells and higher diversity marked long-lived donors relative to aged donors.

Each of the donors had approximately 10 milliliters of peripheral blood drawn into EDTA-treated Vacutainer tubes. This clonotype was detected ten times or more. The antigen is undetermined. The TCR originated in a woman of 80 years or more in good health. Sample: blood.

CDR3 sequence reads: CASSSRGGYTF. DNA for the CDR3: TGTGCCAGCAGTTCCCGGGGAGGCTACACCTTC. This sequence joins TRBV12-3 or TRBV12-4 and TRBJ1-2, with unresolved D. The CDR3 length is 11 residues. V lost 4 bases, J lost 8 bases, and 8 bases lay in between.